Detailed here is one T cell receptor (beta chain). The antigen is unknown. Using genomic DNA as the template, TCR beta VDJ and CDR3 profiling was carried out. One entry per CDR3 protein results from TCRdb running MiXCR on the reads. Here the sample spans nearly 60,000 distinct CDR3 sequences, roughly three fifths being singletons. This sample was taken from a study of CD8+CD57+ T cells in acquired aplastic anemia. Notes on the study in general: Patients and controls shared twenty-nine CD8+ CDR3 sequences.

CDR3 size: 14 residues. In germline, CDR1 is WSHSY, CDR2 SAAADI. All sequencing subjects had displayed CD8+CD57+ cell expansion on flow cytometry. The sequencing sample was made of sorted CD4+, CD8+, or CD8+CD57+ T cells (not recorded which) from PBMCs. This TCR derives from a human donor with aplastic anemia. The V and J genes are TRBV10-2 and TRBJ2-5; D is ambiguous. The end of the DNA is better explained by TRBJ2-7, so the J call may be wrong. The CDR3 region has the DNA TGCGCCAGCAGTGAGTTGTCCAGCTCCTACGAGCAGTACTTC. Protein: CASSELSSSYEQYF.